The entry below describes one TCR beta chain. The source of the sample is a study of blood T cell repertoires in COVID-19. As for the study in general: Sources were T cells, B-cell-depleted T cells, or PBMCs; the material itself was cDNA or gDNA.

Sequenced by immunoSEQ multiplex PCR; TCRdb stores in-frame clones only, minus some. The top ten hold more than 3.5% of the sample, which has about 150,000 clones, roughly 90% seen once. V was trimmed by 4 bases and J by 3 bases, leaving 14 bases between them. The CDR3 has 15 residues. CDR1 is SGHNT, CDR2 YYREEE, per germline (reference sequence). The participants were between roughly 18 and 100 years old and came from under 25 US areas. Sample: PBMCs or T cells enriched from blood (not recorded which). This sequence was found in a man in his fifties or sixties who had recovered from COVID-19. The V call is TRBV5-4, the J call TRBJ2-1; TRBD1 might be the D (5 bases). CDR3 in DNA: TGTGCCAGCAGCCAAGGGGCGAAATTCTACAATGAGCAGTTCTTC. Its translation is CASSQGAKFYNEQFF.